These 28 T cell receptor beta chains came from one sample sequenced in a study of blood T cell repertoires in COVID-19 (dated by TCRdb to the early 2020s). The library was generated by the immunoSEQ multiplex PCR assay. The immuneACCESS repertoire file appears here via TCRdb, limited to in-frame rearrangements. These files lack a portion of the clones; in checked studies, under half of the deficit traces to unresolved V genes, and the cause of the others is not known. Recorded for this sample are some 68,000 clones; 80% to 90% of them occurred a single time. Of the sample, 2.5% to 3% is held by the ten largest clones. Material: peripheral blood. These receptor sequences come from a man aged 50 to 59 with acute or convalescent COVID-19.

The chain carries TRBV6-2 or TRBV6-3 and TRBJ1-2; 8 nucleotides match TRBD1. The V gene end was trimmed by 2 bases and the J gene end by 5 bases; junction bases not matched to a gene: 1. Per the germline V gene, CDR1 is MNHEY and CDR2 is SVGEGT. CDR3 length equals 13 residues. CDR3: CASSYDRGYGYTF. Here the CDR3 DNA reads TGTGCCAGCAGTTACGACAGGGGATATGGCTACACCTTC.

The chain joins TRBV6-5 to TRBJ2-3; D remains ambiguous. Trimming stripped 8 bases from V and 8 bases from J, with 11 bases between. This CDR3 spans 11 amino acids. Per germline, CDR1 MNHEY and CDR2 SVGAGI. The CDR3 coding sequence is TGTGCCAGCGCACGTTCGGGTACGCAGTATTTT. Its protein product is CASARSGTQYF.

This chain uses TRBV30 with TRBJ1-6; D unclear. Trimming removed 3 bases from V and 6 bases from J, with 12 bases in between. The germline V gene encodes CDR1 GTSNPN and CDR2 SVGIG (reference sequence). There are 14 residues in the CDR3. CDR3 sequence (DNA): TGTGCCTGGAGCCTAAGCTGGGCTAATTCACCCCTCCACTTT. Amino acid sequence: CAWSLSWANSPLHF.

This clone has just one count. The CDR3 loop reads CASSLQGTEAFF. In DNA, the CDR3 is TGTGCCAGCAGTCTTCAGGGGACTGAAGCTTTCTTT. The chain combines TRBV6-2 or TRBV6-3 with TRBJ1-1; a weak D match, TRBD1 (6 bases). Trimming shortened V by 5 bases and J by 5 bases, and 9 bases separated the two germline ends. This CDR3 has 12 amino acids. The germline V gene encodes CDR1 MNHEY and CDR2 SVGEGT.

V and J are TRBV12-5 and TRBJ2-1; 7 bases fit TRBD1. J lost 4 bases, V lost 4 bases, and 10 bases had no gene match. The CDR3 has 16 amino acids. The germline CDR1 and CDR2 sequences are LGHNT and FRNRAP. CDR3 in DNA: TGTGCTAGTGGTTCCCCAGACAGGGAGTCTTACAATGAGCAGTTCTTC. Amino acids: CASGSPDRESYNEQFF.

The chain carries TRBV28 and TRBJ1-4; 8 nucleotides align to TRBD1. This CDR3 is 18 amino acids long. J gave up 4 bases and V 2 bases, and 12 bases lay outside the gene matches. Germline assignment: CDR1 MDHEN and CDR2 SYDVKM. The DNA for the CDR3 is TGTGCCAGCAGTTTAGCCGGGACAGGACTTGCGGGTAATGAAAAACTGTTTTTT. It codes for CASSLAGTGLAGNEKLFF.

J is TRBJ1-2 and V is TRBV7-2, with 12 bases fitting TRBD1. CDR3 size: 16 residues. Trimming took 2 bases from V and 8 from J; bases not matched to a gene: 9. Germline V CDR1 and CDR2: SGHTA, FQGNSA. CDR3 DNA sequence: TGTGCCAGCAGCTTAAGGACGGGACAGGGGGCAGGAGGCTACACCTTC. This gives the protein CASSLRTGQGAGGYTF. The full variable domain, rest sourced from reference TRBV7-2 and TRBJ1-2, is GAGVSQSPSNKVTEKGKDVELRCDPISGHTALYWYRQSLGQGLEFLIYFQGNSAPDKSGLPSDRFSAERTGGSVSTLTIQRTQQEDSAVYLCASSLRTGQGAGGYTFGSGTRLTVV.

The chain recombines TRBV5-8 with TRBJ2-7, with 9 bases that match TRBD1. The CDR3 covers 17 residues. From germline, CDR1 is SGHTS and CDR2 YDEGEE. J was trimmed by 4 bases and V by 0 bases; bases with no gene match: 11. CDR3 region: CASSLGDRAQGDYEQYF. CDR3 in DNA: TGTGCCAGCAGCTTGGGGGACAGGGCCCAAGGCGATTACGAGCAGTACTTC.

CDR3 region: CASSLGPPSGYTF. As DNA, the CDR3 is TGTGCCAGCAGCTTGGGCCCCCCGTCGGGCTACACCTTC. The chain uses TRBV21-1 and TRBJ1-2; no DNA check was done on the table's D call, TRBD1. TRBV21-1 is a listed pseudogene. The CDR3 is 13 amino acids.

This chain uses TRBV7-6 with TRBJ2-6, with D possibly being TRBD2 (5 bases). V lost 1 base and J lost 0, with 10 bases in between. This CDR3 is built from 17 residues. In germline, CDR1 is SGHVS, CDR2 FNYEAQ. CDR3 nucleotide sequence: TGTGCCAGCAGCTTAGGCCGAGGGTACTCTGGGGCCAACGTCCTGACTTTC. Translating it yields CASSLGRGYSGANVLTF.

The gene calls are TRBV12-3 or TRBV12-4 and TRBJ1-2; TRBD1 might be the D (6 bases). The CDR3 runs to 12 residues. V dropped 6 bases and J dropped 5 bases, with 10 bases sitting between them. The DNA for the CDR3 is TGTGCCAGCAGCCGACAGGTGTATGGCTACACCTTC. This gives the protein CASSRQVYGYTF.

The chain uses TRBV2 and TRBJ2-3; possibly TRBD2 for D (6 bases). Trimming took off 3 bases at V and 1 base at J, with 11 bases between the two ends. The CDR3 sequence is 15 residues long. Looked up from germline, CDR1 is SNHLY and CDR2 is FYNNEI. The CDR3 bases are TGTGCCAGCAGTGAGACTAGAATCCGCACAGATACGCAGTATTTT. Its translation: CASSETRIRTDTQYF.

J is TRBJ1-2 and V is TRBV4-2, with D possibly TRBD1 on 5 matching bases. V was clipped by 1 base and J by 0 bases, with 9 bases between them. The germline gives CDR1 LGHNA, CDR2 YNFKEQ. The length of the CDR3 is 15 residues. CDR3 amino acids: CASSQGGGSNYGYTF. CDR3 sequence (DNA): TGTGCCAGCAGCCAAGGGGGGGGGTCTAACTATGGCTACACCTTC.

The chain is built from TRBV5-6 and TRBJ1-6; tentative D call: TRBD1 (5 bases). Germline CDR1 SGHDT, CDR2 YYEEEE. V gave up 4 bases and J gave up 9 bases, with 20 bases separating them. The CDR3 spans 16 residues. The CDR3 DNA follows: TGTGCCAGCAGCCCCACCTCCAGGGTCGGCACTTCACCCCTCCACTTT. Its translation: CASSPTSRVGTSPLHF.

The chain recombines TRBV25-1 with TRBJ1-1; 7 nucleotides agree with TRBD1. This CDR3 contains 14 residues. V was clipped by 5 bases and J by 4 bases; unmatched bases: 7. Germline-derived CDR1 and CDR2 are MGHDK and SYGVNS. The CDR3 coding sequence is TGTGCCAGCAGTAAGACAGGGTTGGCCACTGAAGCTTTCTTT. Its translation is CASSKTGLATEAFF.

The V and J genes are TRBV3-1 (or the pseudogene TRBV3-2) and TRBJ1-5; D uncertain. The V and J ends lost 0 bases and 4 bases respectively, with 13 bases between them. Germline V gene data show CDR1 as LGHDT and CDR2 as YNNKEL (reference sequence). The CDR3 is made up of 16 amino acids. CDR3: CASSQDLGFPNQPQHF. The DNA for the CDR3 is TGTGCCAGCAGCCAAGATCTCGGGTTCCCAAATCAGCCCCAGCATTTT.

V is TRBV18 and J is TRBJ2-4; no definite D call. V gave up 3 bases and J gave up 0 bases, with 12 bases separating them. The CDR3 runs to 16 residues. Germline V CDR1 and CDR2: KGHSH, LQKENI. DNA of the CDR3: TGTGCCAGCTCACCCCTAGAGAGTGGAGCCAAAAACATTCAGTACTTC. Translation: CASSPLESGAKNIQYF. Based on the CDR3 plus reference TRBV18 and TRBJ2-4, the full variable domain is NAGVMQNPRHLVRRRGQEARLRCSPMKGHSHVYWYRQLPEEGLKFMVYLQKENIIDESGMPKERFSAEFPKEGPSILRIQQVVRGDSAAYFCASSPLESGAKNIQYFGAGTRLSVL.

V gene TRBV7-2 combines with J gene TRBJ1-2; 7 bases are shared with TRBD1. This CDR3 has 18 amino acids. CDR1 is SGHTA, CDR2 FQGNSA, per germline. The ends lost 2 bases at V and 7 bases at J; junction bases unmatched: 19. CDR3 DNA: TGTGCCAGCAGCTTAAGTGTAGGTCTAAGGAGACAGGGTCTTGGCTACACCTTC. It translates to CASSLSVGLRRQGLGYTF.

This chain uses TRBV28 with TRBJ1-1; TRBD1 aligns across 8 bases. The CDR3 extends over 13 amino acids. Germline V gives CDR1 MDHEN, CDR2 SYDVKM. J was trimmed by 8 bases and V by 3 bases; bases with no gene match: 5. This CDR3 is CASSFRGQGEAFF. The CDR3, as DNA: TGTGCCAGCAGTTTCAGGGGGCAAGGGGAAGCTTTCTTT.

The chain links TRBV7-8 to TRBJ2-5; 8 positions agree with TRBD1. The CDR3 loop spans 18 amino acids. V was pared by 5 bases and J by 2 bases, with 16 bases of the junction left unmatched. In germline, CDR1 is SGHVS, CDR2 FQNEAQ. CDR3 bases: TGTGCCAGCAGCCCATCCTCACCGAGCAGGGGGCAACAAGAGACCCAGTACTTC. Its protein is CASSPSSPSRGQQETQYF. The full variable domain, with the rest looked up from reference TRBV7-8 and TRBJ2-5, is GAGVSQSPRYKVAKRGQDVALRCDPISGHVSLFWYQQALGQGPEFLTYFQNEAQLDKSGLPSDRFFAERPEGSVSTLKIQRTQQEDSAVYLCASSPSSPSRGQQETQYFGPGTRLLVL.

The chain uses TRBV19 and TRBJ1-6; TRBD1 matches 7 bases. CDR3 length: 17 amino acids. J was trimmed by 0 bases and V by 5 bases; bases with no gene match: 7. Germline V gene sequence: CDR1 LNHDA, CDR2 SQIVND (reference sequence). The CDR3 loop is CASSDPGTDSYNSPLHF. CDR3 DNA: TGTGCCAGTAGTGACCCCGGGACAGACTCCTATAATTCACCCCTCCACTTT.

The chain is built from TRBV12-3 or TRBV12-4 and TRBJ1-5; 7 positions agree with TRBD1. With V trimmed by 9 bases and J by 2 bases, 4 bases remained unmatched. The CDR3 covers 13 residues. DNA for the CDR3: TGTGCCAGTACTGGGACAGGCAATCAGCCCCAGCATTTT. It encodes CASTGTGNQPQHF.

This chain links TRBV11-3 with TRBJ2-2, with a possible D match to TRBD1 (6 bases). The CDR3 is 15 amino acids. The germline V gene has CDR1 SGHNT and CDR2 YENEEA. V lost 2 bases and J lost 4, with 11 bases in between. In DNA form, the CDR3 reads TGTGCCAGCAGCTTATCTCAGGGGTCCACCGGGGAGCTGTTTTTT. It specifies CASSLSQGSTGELFF.

J is TRBJ1-3 and V is TRBV7-2; no firm D call. Germline assignment: CDR1 SGHTA and CDR2 FQGNSA. Trimming removed 8 bases at V and 5 bases at J, with 16 bases between. This CDR3 comprises 14 residues. The CDR3 DNA is TGTGCCAGCCATTTCGGCGGACTCAGAAACACCATATATTTT. It encodes CASHFGGLRNTIYF.

CDR3 region: CASSLDLNGELFF. DNA for the CDR3: TGTGCCAGCAGCTTAGACTTAAACGGGGAGCTGTTTTTT. This rearrangement joins TRBV11-3 to TRBJ2-2; D uncertain. Germline lookup yields CDR1 SGHNT and CDR2 YENEEA. The CDR3 totals 13 residues. Trimming took 0 bases from V and 7 from J, leaving 6 bases between them.

The chain carries TRBV2 and TRBJ2-2; 14 nucleotides line up with TRBD2. Germline lookup yields CDR1 SNHLY and CDR2 FYNNEI. Unmatched junction bases numbered 3, after V lost 7 bases and J lost 5 bases. CDR3 length: 15 residues. CDR3 amino acids: CASTGLAGGTGELFF. The CDR3 DNA is TGTGCCAGCACCGGACTAGCGGGAGGTACCGGGGAGCTGTTTTTT.

The chain employs TRBV7-2 and TRBJ1-6, with TRBD1 matching 11 bases. This CDR3 is 16 amino acids long. Germline trimming cut 6 bases from V and 6 bases from J; bases unmatched to any gene: 7. The V gene's germline CDR1 is SGHTA and CDR2 FQGNSA. The CDR3 loop is CASRTGTGGFNSPLHF. The DNA for the CDR3 is TGTGCCAGCAGAACAGGGACAGGGGGTTTTAATTCACCCCTCCACTTT.

V is TRBV5-1 and J is TRBJ2-1; 14 bases fit TRBD2. The V gene's germline CDR1 is SGHRS and CDR2 YFSETQ. The CDR3 is 16 amino acids. The ends lost 4 bases at V and 7 bases at J; junction bases unmatched: 7. The CDR3 protein is CASSPSTSGRANEQFF. Here the CDR3 DNA reads TGCGCCAGCAGCCCCTCGACTAGCGGGAGGGCTAATGAGCAGTTCTTC.